These T cell receptor beta chains were read from a single sample in a study of memory CD8 T cells in hepatitis C reinfection. The table came from immunoSEQ multiplex PCR; TCRdb's copy has only in-frame clones and leaves some out. The sample has 45,000 to 50,000 clones; 89% are singletons. The sample comprised naive CD8+ T cells sorted from blood. Every receptor here comes from a young man with hepatitis C virus infection. Each CDR3 is given with its conserved first and last residue. Each record gives: J gene, clone size, D gene, CDR3 length, V gene, CDR3 DNA, CDR3 protein. A D gene is named only where the DNA matches it firmly. The size entry is marked missing in some rows and otherwise reads once, few, many or a size class.

TRBJ1-1 . . 12 TRBV7-9 TGTGCCAGCAGCTTAGGCCTAGCTGAAGCTTTCTTT CASSLGLAEAFF
TRBJ2-1 . TRBD2 14 TRBV10-1 TGCGCCAGCCTCGGACTAGCGGGGCACAATGAGCAGTTCTTC CASLGLAGHNEQFF
TRBJ2-2 once TRBD1 15 TRBV6-5 TGTGCCACCAGAATACAGGGGCTGGGCACCGGGGAGCTGTTTTTT CATRIQGLGTGELFF
TRBJ2-1 . TRBD2 16 TRBV19 TGTGCCAGTAGCTCCGCGGGACTAGCTTCCTACAATGAGCAGTTCTTC CASSSAGLASYNEQFF
TRBJ2-3 . . 14 TRBV6-5 TGTGCCAGCACCATGGGCAGGGGTACAGATACGCAGTATTTT CASTMGRGTDTQYF
TRBJ1-5 . TRBD1 14 TRBV19 TGTGCCAGTAGTATAGGCAGGGGGGATCAGCCCCAGCATTTT CASSIGRGDQPQHF
TRBJ2-1 . . 15 TRBV4-3 TGCGCCAGCAGCCAAGATGAACAGGGTCCCAATGAGCAGTTCTTC CASSQDEQGPNEQFF
TRBJ1-3 . . 16 TRBV4-1 TGCGCCAGCAGCCAAGATGGACCAGGGGACGGAAACACCATATATTTT CASSQDGPGDGNTIYF
TRBJ1-4 . . 15 TRBV28 TGTGCCAGCAGCAAGGGGAAAGTCCTTAATGAAAAACTGTTTTTT CASSKGKVLNEKLFF
TRBJ1-1 . . 13 TRBV27 TGTGCCAGCAGTGTCGACAGGAACACTGAAGCTTTCTTT CASSVDRNTEAFF
TRBJ2-4 . . 13 TRBV6-5 TGTGCCAGCAGCCAGGGGGGTAAAAACATTCAGTACTTC CASSQGGKNIQYF
TRBJ1-1 . TRBD1 15 TRBV27 TGTGCCAGCTCTGAGGGACAGGCTATGAACACTGAAGCTTTCTTT CASSEGQAMNTEAFF
TRBJ1-2 . . 12 TRBV11-2 TGTGCCAGCAGCCGCGGGGGACCTGGCTACACCTTC CASSRGGPGYTF
TRBJ2-3 . . 13 TRBV4-1 TGCGCCAGCAGCCAAGCGAGGGCTGATACGCAGTATTTT CASSQARADTQYF
TRBJ2-1 . . 15 TRBV6-5 TGTGCCAGCAGTGTTCAGGGAATATCCTACAATGAGCAGTTCTTC CASSVQGISYNEQFF
TRBJ2-1 . . 15 TRBV30 TGTGCCTGGGGCGACGGACATTTTGGCCGGGATGAGCAGTTCTTC CAWGDGHFGRDEQFF
TRBJ1-2 . . 15 TRBV6-1 TGTGCCAGCCTTGGCATCGCTGACAATAACTATGGCTACACCTTC CASLGIADNNYGYTF
TRBJ1-2 few TRBD1 13 TRBV5-4 TGTGCCAGCAGCATCTCCGGGACAGATGGCTACACCTTC CASSISGTDGYTF
TRBJ2-1 . TRBD2 15 TRBV7-2 TGTGCCAGCAGCTCACATACGGGACTAGCGGTTGAGCAGTTCTTC CASSSHTGLAVEQFF
TRBJ1-4 . TRBD1 17 TRBV28 TGTGCCAGCAGTCTGTCGACCTCCGGGACAGGGGGTGAAAAACTGTTTTTT CASSLSTSGTGGEKLFF
TRBJ1-2 . . 15 TRBV6-5 TGTGCCAGCAGTTACTCGGCTTCGGCAGGTGAAGGCTACACCTTC CASSYSASAGEGYTF
TRBJ2-3 . TRBD2 15 TRBV7-3 TGTGCCAGCAGCTTAGCGCTAGCGGGAGAAGATACGCAGTATTTT CASSLALAGEDTQYF
TRBJ1-1 . . 15 TRBV6-5 TGTGCCAGCAGTTACTCAACGCAGGGCAACACTGAAGCTTTCTTT CASSYSTQGNTEAFF
TRBJ2-7 . TRBD2 14 TRBV10-2 TGCGCCAGTTCTGGGACTAGCGGGAGTTACGAGCAGTACTTC CASSGTSGSYEQYF
TRBJ2-1 . . 14 TRBV27 TGTGCCAGCACTAACCAGGGGAGTATCAATGAGCAGTTCTTC CASTNQGSINEQFF
TRBJ1-1 . TRBD1 14 TRBV14 TGTGCCAGCAGCCCCGGACAGGGAAGAACTGAAGCTTTCTTT CASSPGQGRTEAFF
TRBJ2-1 . . 13 TRBV19 TGTGCCAGTAGTATGGTAGCCAAGGATGAGCAGTTCTTC CASSMVAKDEQFF
TRBJ2-1 . TRBD2 15 TRBV19 TGTGCCAGTCAGGGAGGGTTTGGGGTCTACAATGAGCAGTTCTTC CASQGGFGVYNEQFF
TRBJ1-5 . TRBD1 14 TRBV11-2 TGTGCCAGCAGCTTGACAGGGGGGGATCAGCCCCAGCATTTT CASSLTGGDQPQHF
TRBJ2-5 . TRBD2 15 TRBV11-2 TGTGCCAGCAGCTTAGGCCAGCGGGGAGTGGAGACCCAGTACTTC CASSLGQRGVETQYF
TRBJ2-2 . TRBD2 15 TRBV5-4 TGTGCCAGTACCCGCAACGGGGGGGGAACCGGGGAGCTGTTTTTT CASTRNGGGTGELFF
TRBJ1-5 . TRBD1 16 TRBV18 TGTGCCAGCTCCCGCACCGGACAGGGCGACAATCAGCCCCAGCATTTT CASSRTGQGDNQPQHF
TRBJ2-1 once TRBD2 15 TRBV6-5 TGTGCCAGCAGTTTAGGACTAGCGGGAGTGAATGAGCAGTTCTTC CASSLGLAGVNEQFF
TRBJ2-1 . . 16 TRBV11-2 TGTGCCAGCAGCTTAGATCGCCTAGCGTCCTACAATGAGCAGTTCTTC CASSLDRLASYNEQFF
TRBJ1-6 . . 14 TRBV9 TGTGCCAGCAACTGGGACGGGGGTAATTCACCCCTCCACTTT CASNWDGGNSPLHF
TRBJ2-7 . TRBD1 14 TRBV27 TGTGCCAGCAGTTCCGGGACAGGGGACTACGAGCAGTACTTC CASSSGTGDYEQYF
TRBJ2-5 . TRBD1 14 TRBV7-9 TGTGCCAGCAGCCCCCCGACAGGGGTAGAGACCCAGTACTTC CASSPPTGVETQYF
TRBJ2-6 . . 14 TRBV13 TGTGCCATACCTGGAGGGCCAGGGGCCAACGTCCTGACTTTC CAIPGGPGANVLTF
TRBJ1-1 . . 14 TRBV29-1 TGCAGCGTGACTCGGGTATACAGGGAAACTGAAGCTTTCTTT CSVTRVYRETEAFF
TRBJ2-7 . TRBD2 13 TRBV28 TGTGCCAGCAGGATAGCGGGAGACCACGAGCAGTACTTC CASRIAGDHEQYF
TRBJ2-5 . . 16 TRBV5-4 TGTGCCAGCAGCTTGACGGGCGGGATGAGCGTTGAGACCCAGTACTTC CASSLTGGMSVETQYF